This T cell receptor beta chain is from a study of cytomegalovirus exposure and HLA in healthy donors. Overall study findings and caveats: For cytomegalovirus status, the classifier reportedly gave diagnoses with high specificity and sensitivity.

Healthy bone marrow donors formed the donor group. Trimming shortened V by 4 bases and J by 4 bases, and 8 bases separated the two germline ends. The length of the CDR3 is 13 residues. Germline V CDR1 and CDR2: MNHNS, SASEGT. A note on this clone: Antigen: not known.

PCR employed 60 Vbeta and 13 Jbeta primers. Sequencing used immunoSEQ multiplex PCR; TCRdb keeps in-frame clones, though not all of them. The sample table sets out tens of thousands of clones. Material: PBMCs. This chain links TRBV6-1 with TRBJ1-5; D perhaps matches TRBD1 (5 bases). The clonotype comes from a man aged 25-40 years in good health and CMV-seronegative. CDR3 bases: TGTGCCAGCAGTGTAAGGACAAATCAGCCCCAGCATTTT. This translates into CASSVRTNQPQHF.